The T cell receptor beta chain described here comes from a study of regulatory T cells in long-lasting Graves disease. There are a few counts of this clonotype. The TCR beta library used iRepertoire HTBI primers with Arm-PCR amplification of CDR3. TCRdb itself ran the multiplex PCR reads through MiXCR, one entry per CDR3 protein. The sample has about 420,000 distinct CDR3 sequences; over 15% are singletons. Time point specified: newly diagnosed GD, antithyroid drugs for less than 3 months. PBMC RNA was the source of the TCR library. The CDR3 consists of 13 residues. Trimming removed 6 bases at V and 4 bases at J, with 10 bases between. This same sample was also part of a study on T cells in Graves' hyperthyroidism and ophthalmopathy.

Sequenced here: peripheral blood mononuclear cells (PBMCs), sampled at new diagnosis, from a patient treated with antithyroid drugs. The sequence came from a woman under 30 with Graves disease. The rearrangement uses TRBV12-3 or TRBV12-4 and TRBJ2-1; tentatively, D is TRBD2 (6 bases). DNA for the CDR3: TGTGCCAGCAGCAGACTAGTGTACAATGAGCAGTTCTTC. Translated, it gives CASSRLVYNEQFF.